These 25 T cell receptor beta chains originate from one sample sequenced in a study of regulatory T cells in long-lasting Graves disease. Arm-PCR of CDR3 regions with iRepertoire HTBI primers generated TCR beta libraries. TCRdb processed the multiplex PCR reads anew with MiXCR; each CDR3 protein has one entry. The sample has around 400,000 distinct CDR3 sequences; roughly 23% are singletons. Time point noted: persistent/refractory GD, antithyroid drugs over 5 years with positive TRAb. RNA extracted from PBMCs served as the sequencing template. The specimen comprised peripheral blood mononuclear cells (PBMCs), sampled when the disease was refractory, from a patient treated with antithyroid drugs. Every receptor here comes from a woman aged 40 to 50 with Graves disease.

This clonotype was counted between two and nine times. The chain joins TRBV29-1 to TRBJ1-2, with 9 bases aligning to TRBD1. J lost 2 bases, V lost 4 bases, and 11 bases had no gene match. Per germline, CDR1 SQVTM and CDR2 ANQGSEA. There are 16 residues in the CDR3. This CDR3 reads CSVGVTGGPTNYGYTF. CDR3 in DNA: TGCAGCGTTGGGGTAACAGGGGGCCCAACCAACTATGGCTACACCTTC.

This clonotype appeared a few times. This rearrangement joins TRBV5-1 to TRBJ1-3, with 8 bases fitting TRBD1. CDR1 is SGHRS, CDR2 YFSETQ, per germline. V was pared by 4 bases and J by 3 bases, with 0 bases of the junction left unmatched. The length of the CDR3 is 13 residues. CDR3: CASSGQGGNTIYF. The DNA of the CDR3 is TGCGCCAGCAGCGGACAGGGTGGAAACACCATATATTTT.

This clonotype has a handful of counts. CDR3 in amino acids: CASSLGGPFTNSPLHF. CDR3 bases: TGTGCCAGCAGCCTTGGGGGACCTTTCACCAATTCACCCCTCCACTTT. The chain couples TRBV14 to TRBJ1-6, with D perhaps TRBD1 (5 bases). V dropped 4 bases and J dropped 7 bases, with 17 bases sitting between them. The CDR3 loop spans 16 amino acids. Germline CDR1 is SGHDN and CDR2 is FVKESK. Combining the CDR3 with reference TRBV14 and TRBJ1-6 gives the whole variable domain EAGVTQFPSHSVIEKGQTVTLRCDPISGHDNLYWYRRVMGKEIKFLLHFVKESKQDESGMPNNRFLAERTGGTYSTLKVQPAELEDSGVYFCASSLGGPFTNSPLHFGNGTRLTVT.

Ten or more counts support this clonotype. The DNA of the CDR3 is TGTGCCAGCATCGGAGGGGCAGGGCGGGGGGATGGCTACACCTTC. It is translated as CASIGGAGRGDGYTF. V usage is TRBV7-2 and J usage is TRBJ1-2, with a tentative D call TRBD1 (5 bases). CDR1 is SGHTA and CDR2 is FQGNSA in the germline V gene. CDR3 length equals 15 residues. V shed 7 bases and J shed 6 bases, with 21 bases lying between them.

The rearrangement links TRBV3-1 to TRBJ2-3, with TRBD2 matching over 11 bases. Looked up from germline, CDR1 is LGHDT and CDR2 is YNNKEL (reference sequence). This CDR3 comprises 18 residues. Trimming took 3 bases from V and 2 from J; bases not matched to a gene: 10. As DNA, the CDR3 is TGTGCCAGCAGCCAGGCCACCGGGACTAGCGGACTCACAGATACGCAGTATTTT. It specifies CASSQATGTSGLTDTQYF.

CDR3 in DNA: TGTGCCTGGAGTGTACCCGATCAGCCCCAGCATTTT. Translating gives CAWSVPDQPQHF. The chain uses TRBV30 and TRBJ1-5; no clear D. Per germline, CDR1 GTSNPN and CDR2 SVGIG (reference sequence). The CDR3 has 12 residues. Trimming shortened V by 0 bases and J by 5 bases, and 5 bases separated the two germline ends. The variable domain in full, completed from reference TRBV30 and TRBJ1-5, reads SQTIHQWPATLVQPVGSPLSLECTVEGTSNPNLYWYRQAAGRGLQLLFYSVGIGQISSEVPQNLSASRPQDRQFILSSKKLLLSDSGFYLCAWSVPDQPQHFGDGTRLSIL.

This rearrangement joins TRBV7-3 to TRBJ2-3; D may correspond to TRBD1 or TRBD2 (6 bases each). The V end was cut by 2 bases, the J end by 1 base, with 16 bases between. The CDR3 is 17 residues long. CDR1 is SGHTA and CDR2 is FQGTGA in the germline V gene. The CDR3 DNA is TGTGCCAGCAGCTTAGACGGTGGGGGGCAGGGCACAGATACGCAGTATTTT. It encodes CASSLDGGGQGTDTQYF.

This clonotype has ten or more counts. This chain connects TRBV20-1 to TRBJ1-1; 7 nucleotides align to TRBD1. Germline CDR1 and CDR2: DFQATT and SNEGSKA (reference sequence). The CDR3 extends over 14 amino acids. The chain's CDR3 is CMPRDSGMNTEAFF. CDR3 in DNA: TGCATGCCCCGGGACAGCGGCATGAACACTGAAGCTTTCTTT.

V is TRBV20-1 and J is TRBJ1-1; 7 bases match TRBD1. The V segment lost 0 bases and the J segment 10 bases; nucleotides outside the gene matches: 8. Germline lookup yields CDR1 DFQATT and CDR2 SNEGSKA (reference sequence). The CDR3 has 13 amino acids. The CDR3: CSAREGGQVGAFF. As DNA, the CDR3 is TGCAGTGCTAGAGAAGGCGGACAGGTTGGAGCTTTCTTT.

As concerns this clonotype: With a much larger clone just one base away, this may be a read error. The chain joins TRBV5-1 to TRBJ1-1; D is unclear. The CDR3 is made up of 14 amino acids. Per germline, CDR1 SGHRS and CDR2 YFSETQ. The CDR3 region has the DNA TGCGCCTGCAGCTTGCTGGGGAGTAGCACTGAAGCTTTCTTT. Amino acids: CACSLLGSSTEAFF.

This clonotype came up a few times. It may be a read error: a sequence one base away is much more abundant. V and J are TRBV5-5 and TRBJ2-5; the D gene is possibly TRBD2 (6 bases). The germline V and J ends were trimmed by 5 bases and 4 bases, with 21 bases remaining between them. Germline loops: CDR1 SGHKS, CDR2 YYEKEE (reference sequence). The CDR3 consists of 16 residues. The CDR3 sequence: CASSYSTPGLRETQYF. The CDR3 DNA reads TGTGCCAGCAGTTACTCGACTCCGGGACTTCGAGAGACCCAGTACTTC.

This clonotype was detected ten times or more. The chain recombines TRBV11-2 with TRBJ2-7, with a possible D match to TRBD2 (5 bases). Germline V CDR1 and CDR2: SGHAT, FQNNGV. V was cut by 3 bases and J by 1 base, with 13 bases left in between. The CDR3 length is 15 residues. CDR3: CASSFSSGPSYEQYF. CDR3 sequence (DNA): TGTGCCAGCAGCTTCAGCAGCGGACCTTCCTACGAGCAGTACTTC. Full variable domain (missing parts from reference TRBV11-2 and TRBJ2-7): EAGVAQSPRYKIIEKRQSVAFWCNPISGHATLYWYQQILGQGPKLLIQFQNNGVVDDSQLPKDRFSAERLKGVDSTLKIQPAKLEDSAVYLCASSFSSGPSYEQYFGPGTRLTVT.

The rearrangement uses TRBV6-1 and TRBJ2-2, with D possibly matching TRBD1 (6 bases). This CDR3 contains 13 residues. From germline, CDR1 is MNHNS and CDR2 SASEGT. V lost 7 bases to trimming and J lost 6 bases, with 12 bases between them. The CDR3 DNA reads as TGTGCCAGCACCCTACAGGGCCCCGGGGAGCTGTTTTTT. Protein: CASTLQGPGELFF.

V and J are TRBV18 and TRBJ1-1; D not certain. CDR1 is KGHSH and CDR2 is LQKENI in the germline V gene. The CDR3 length is 15 residues. The ends were cut back, 4 bases at V and 0 bases at J, with 12 bases in the middle. In DNA, the CDR3 is TGTGCCAGCTCACGTTCTCCCCCCTTGAACACTGAAGCTTTCTTT. It translates to CASSRSPPLNTEAFF. The full variable domain, with the rest looked up from reference TRBV18 and TRBJ1-1, is NAGVMQNPRHLVRRRGQEARLRCSPMKGHSHVYWYRQLPEEGLKFMVYLQKENIIDESGMPKERFSAEFPKEGPSILRIQQVVRGDSAAYFCASSRSPPLNTEAFFGQGTRLTVV.

This clonotype was picked up a small number of times. The J gene is TRBJ1-1, the V gene TRBV5-1; 9 bases are a match to TRBD1. Unmatched junction bases numbered 17, after V lost 4 bases and J lost 4 bases. This CDR3 contains 18 residues. Germline V gene lookup returns CDR1 SGHRS and CDR2 YFSETQ. The CDR3 is CASSPAGTGFLRSTEAFF. Here the CDR3 DNA reads TGCGCCAGCAGCCCGGCCGGGACAGGGTTTCTTAGGAGCACTGAAGCTTTCTTT.

This clonotype was recorded at least ten times. This chain uses TRBV11-2 with TRBJ2-7; D perhaps matches TRBD2 (7 bases). V lost 6 bases and J 2 bases, leaving 14 bases between the germline ends. Germline CDR1 and CDR2: SGHAT and FQNNGV. The CDR3 is 14 residues long. The DNA of the CDR3 is TGTGCCAGCAGTTGGGGGGGCGGGACCTACGAGCAGTACTTC. Protein sequence: CASSWGGGTYEQYF.

The rearrangement joins TRBV15 to TRBJ2-1; 8 nucleotides line up with TRBD2. Germline V gives CDR1 LNHNV, CDR2 YYDKDF (reference sequence). Trimming cost V 5 bases and J 14 bases; bases outside gene matches: 8. The CDR3 has 12 residues. CDR3 in DNA: TGTGCCACCAGCCCCCCGAGACTAGCGAAGTTCTTC. Translation gives CATSPPRLAKFF.

This clonotype was counted many times. The CDR3, as DNA: TGTGCCAGTAGTCCAGGACTGGGACATCAGCCCCAGCATTTT. This sequence encodes CASSPGLGHQPQHF. The J gene is TRBJ1-5, the V gene TRBV19, with a possible D match to TRBD1 (5 bases). The CDR3 loop spans 14 amino acids. V was pared by 5 bases and J by 5 bases, with 13 bases between. Germline V gene sequence: CDR1 LNHDA, CDR2 SQIVND (reference sequence). Full variable domain (remainder filled in from reference TRBV19 and TRBJ1-5): DGGITQSPKYLFRKEGQNVTLSCEQNLNHDAMYWYRQDPGQGLRLIYYSQIVNDFQKGDIAEGYSVSREKKESFPLTVTSAQKNPTAFYLCASSPGLGHQPQHFGDGTRLSIL.

Remarks on this clonotype: This may come from a read error, since a much larger clone is one base off. This chain joins TRBV6-2 or TRBV6-3 and TRBJ2-2, with 7 nucleotides matching TRBD1. The CDR3 runs to 15 residues. With V trimmed by 6 bases and J by 7 bases, 11 bases remained unmatched. Germline CDR1 and CDR2: MNHEY and SVGEGT. The CDR3 protein is CASRPKTGRDGELFF. The CDR3 DNA sequence: TGTGCCAGCAGGCCCAAGACAGGGCGAGACGGGGAGCTGTTTTTT.

This chain uses TRBV20-1 with TRBJ2-1; 10 positions agree with TRBD2. CDR1 and CDR2 from the germline V gene are DFQATT and SNEGSKA (reference sequence). This CDR3 spans 15 amino acids. The V segment lost 3 bases and the J segment 4 bases; nucleotides outside the gene matches: 6. CDR3 region: CSASDLAGVYNEQFF. In nucleotides, the CDR3 is TGCAGTGCTAGTGATCTAGCGGGAGTATACAATGAGCAGTTCTTC.

V and J are TRBV12-3 or TRBV12-4 and TRBJ2-7, with unresolved D. The CDR3 loop spans 12 amino acids. Trimming took 8 bases from V and 2 from J, leaving 10 bases between them. In DNA form, the CDR3 reads TGTGCCAGCCGACCTATACCCTACGAGCAGTACTTC. Its protein product is CASRPIPYEQYF.

The CDR3 region has the DNA TGCGCCAGCAGCCCGCGGGGACAGGGAGCGGGCGAGCAGTACTTC. It yields the protein CASSPRGQGAGEQYF. The rearrangement links TRBV5-1 to TRBJ2-7, with 9 bases aligning to TRBD1. The V gene's germline CDR1 is SGHRS and CDR2 YFSETQ. The CDR3 covers 15 residues. V lost 4 bases and J lost 6; bases outside the gene matches: 11.

V gene TRBV6-1 combines with J gene TRBJ2-7; a weak D match, TRBD1 (5 bases). The V end lost 6 bases, the J end lost 2 bases, and 11 bases lay between the germline ends. The germline CDR1 and CDR2 sequences are MNHNS and SASEGT. The CDR3 is made up of 13 amino acids. The CDR3, as DNA: TGTGCCAGCAGCTTTGGACATACCTACGAGCAGTACTTC. It translates to CASSFGHTYEQYF.

The rearrangement uses TRBV7-9 and TRBJ2-7; 7 nucleotides align to TRBD2. Germline CDR1 reads SEHNR; CDR2 reads FQNEAQ (reference sequence). This CDR3 is 13 amino acids long. Trimming at V came to 4 bases and at J to 6 bases, leaving 6 bases not matched to a gene. CDR3 coding DNA: TGTGCCAGCAGCTCGGGACTATCGGTCGAGCAGTACTTC. Amino acid sequence: CASSSGLSVEQYF.

The chain links TRBV10-3 to TRBJ2-6; tentative D call: TRBD2 (6 bases). The germline V gene has CDR1 ENHRY and CDR2 SYGVKD. The CDR3 consists of 15 residues. The germline V and J ends were trimmed by 10 bases and 0 bases, with 13 bases remaining between them. The CDR3 reads CANTPGDSGANVLTF. CDR3 coding DNA: TGTGCCAATACCCCGGGGGACTCTGGGGCCAACGTCCTGACTTTC.